Listed here is a single T cell receptor (beta chain). This clone's antigen is unknown. Base quality data are lacking; no much larger clone is found one base away. This entry is derived from a study of early T cells in non-severe SARS-CoV-2 infection (dated by TCRdb to the early 2020s). As for the study more broadly: Because TCR sequencing relied on bulk RNA taken from unsorted whole blood, pairing of alpha and beta chains was not possible.

Library preparation was by 5' RACE. Instrument on record: NextSeq 500. In the TCR library protocol, unique molecular identifiers were attached to individual cDNA molecules to correct for PCR bias and sequencing error. Both TCR alpha and beta chains were sequenced, and tight co-correlation was observed between alpha and beta sequence abundances in each sample. The authors processed their data as follows. Decombinator V4 was used to annotate the V gene, J gene and CDR3 of the TCR sequences. Expanded TCRs were defined as changing significantly between any two time points under a Poisson model with p below 0.0001. TCR abundances were normalised to the total number of TCRs sequenced per sample and were expressed as counts per million. MAIT TCRs were defined by TRAV1-2 paired with TRAJ12, TRAJ20 or TRAJ33, and iNKT TCRs by TRAV10 paired with TRAJ18. VDJdb, accessed 1 November 2021, was searched for CMV, EBV and SARS-CoV-2 annotated TCRs, excluding TCRs annotated for multiple antigens. Clones were called with MiXCR by TCRdb after fastp trimmed the public reads at Q25, and only in-frame beta chains were retained. Identical CDR3 protein sequences are pooled into one entry, listed with their most common genes and DNA. The V and J calls were determined by TCRdb, not by the authors. Recorded for this sample are 50,000 to 80,000 distinct CDR3 sequences; more than 7% of them occurred a single time. Together, the top ten hold 13% of the sample.

A case-control design nested within a healthcare worker cohort in London, UK, was used, with weekly nasopharyngeal swab PCR tests and blood sampling performed. Between 23 and 31 March 2020, the week of the UK lockdown, healthcare workers were enrolled and then followed up weekly for as long as 16 weeks. Study-wide findings and limitations: VDJdb matching was skewed toward anti-spike CD8 responses and likely underestimated virus-specific expansions, missing private and CD4 specificities.

Inclusive of the bounding cysteine and phenylalanine, the CDR3 is 12 residues long. Of the read, only the CDR3 DNA is kept; its 36 bases are in frame from base 1. Per the germline V gene, MNHNS is the CDR1 and SASEGT is the CDR2. The V and J ends are trimmed by 8 bases and 5 bases, leaving 12 bases between them. The rearranged segments are TRBV6-1 and TRBJ1-1; TRBD1 could be the D gene, as 5 bases match. This specimen consisted of whole blood, obtained at baseline. The sequence was collected from an adult who was a healthcare worker with PCR-confirmed SARS-CoV-2 infection or an uninfected control (not recorded which). The bases read TGTGCCAGCTGCTTAGGGGCGACTGAAGCTTTCTTT. Its product reads: CASCLGATEAFF.